The 15 T cell receptor beta chains below all came from one sample that was sequenced in a study of beta chain features in type 1 diabetes. As every portion of the isolated RNA was reverse transcribed, the sequencing read expressed TCRB transcripts. Generated by immunoSEQ multiplex PCR, the TCRdb table keeps only in-frame clones and is missing some. The profile covers more than 140,000 clones, with 9.7% appearing a single time and about 0.6% taken by the ten largest. The sample taken for sequencing was central memory CD4+ T cells from blood. Source of these receptors: a woman between 40 and 55 years old in good health.

This clone was picked up a small number of times. The sample holds other DNA sequences that translate to the same CDR3. The chain has TRBV18 and TRBJ2-5; maybe TRBD2 (6 bases). V was trimmed by 3 bases and J by 4 bases, leaving 6 bases between them. The CDR3 covers 12 residues. CDR1 and CDR2 (germline): KGHSH, LQKENI. The CDR3 nucleotides read TGTGCCAGCTCACCGGGAGGAGAGACCCAGTACTTC. The encoded protein is CASSPGGETQYF.

The chain employs TRBV2 and TRBJ2-7; weak D call: TRBD2 (6 bases). This CDR3 spans 13 amino acids. Germline values: CDR1 SNHLY, CDR2 FYNNEI. V gave up 5 bases and J gave up 3 bases, with 11 bases separating them. In nucleotides, the CDR3 is TGTGCCAGCAGTAAACTCGGGGGCTACGAGCAGTACTTC. Protein product: CASSKLGGYEQYF.

This chain links TRBV7-8 with TRBJ2-4, with 8 nucleotides matching TRBD1. The germline gives CDR1 SGHVS, CDR2 FQNEAQ. The V segment lost 5 bases and the J segment 1 base; nucleotides outside the gene matches: 4. CDR3 length: 15 amino acids. The DNA of the CDR3 is TGTGCCAGCAGCCTGACAGGGGTGGCCAAAAACATTCAGTACTTC. It yields the protein CASSLTGVAKNIQYF.

Of note for this clone: Other DNA variants within this sample encode the same CDR3. This chain uses TRBV5-1 with TRBJ2-2; D is possibly TRBD2 (5 bases). The CDR3 runs 15 residues. CDR1 and CDR2 from the germline V gene are SGHRS and YFSETQ. The germline V and J ends were trimmed by 3 bases and 0 bases, with 9 bases remaining between them. The CDR3 sequence is CASSSTRANTGELFF. The CDR3 DNA follows: TGCGCCAGCAGCTCTACTAGAGCGAACACCGGGGAGCTGTTTTTT.

This clone turned up a few times. V usage is TRBV7-9 and J usage is TRBJ2-4, with a tentative D call TRBD1 (5 bases). CDR3 length: 12 amino acids. Germline V gene sequence: CDR1 SEHNR, CDR2 FQNEAQ (reference sequence). Trimming removed 6 bases at V and 7 bases at J, with 10 bases between. The CDR3 DNA is TGTGCCAGCAGAAGTAGGGGTAACATTCAGTACTTC. This gives the protein CASRSRGNIQYF.

This clone was counted between two and nine times. The chain recombines TRBV25-1 with TRBJ2-5; D is ambiguous. Trimming took 3 bases from V and 2 from J, leaving 16 bases between them. The CDR3 sequence is 16 residues long. Germline CDR1 is MGHDK and CDR2 is SYGVNS. CDR3 amino acids: CASSDRTGLGQETQYF. The DNA of the CDR3 is TGTGCCAGCAGTGACCGAACCGGGTTAGGACAAGAGACCCAGTACTTC.

This clone has just a few counts. The rearrangement joins TRBV7-9 to TRBJ2-3; no clear D. CDR3 length equals 14 residues. Germline CDR1 SEHNR, CDR2 FQNEAQ (reference sequence). Trimming took off 1 base at V and 4 bases at J, with 9 bases between the two ends. The CDR3 loop is CASSLVSVADTQYF. CDR3 in DNA: TGTGCCAGCAGCTTAGTCAGTGTTGCAGATACGCAGTATTTT.

This clone has ten or more counts. The V gene is TRBV7-2, the J gene TRBJ2-4; D possibly corresponds to TRBD2 (6 bases). The CDR3 loop spans 13 amino acids. In germline, CDR1 is SGHTA, CDR2 FQGNSA. Trimming pared 5 bases from V and 8 bases from J, leaving 13 bases between. The CDR3 DNA sequence: TGTGCCAGCAGCGGCGGGACCTGGGACATTCAGTACTTC. It is translated as CASSGGTWDIQYF.

The rearrangement uses TRBV7-8 and TRBJ1-5; 7 bases line up with TRBD1. This CDR3 contains 16 residues. V lost 5 bases to trimming and J lost 3 bases; unmatched junction nucleotides: 10. Germline values: CDR1 SGHVS, CDR2 FQNEAQ. CDR3 protein: CASSGQTGLDNQPQHF. For the CDR3, the DNA is TGTGCCAGCAGCGGGCAGACAGGGCTCGACAATCAGCCCCAGCATTTT.

This clone has just a few counts. J is TRBJ2-1 and V is TRBV18; possibly TRBD1 for D (6 bases). The germline V and J ends were trimmed by 2 bases and 1 base, with 21 bases remaining between them. CDR3 length equals 19 residues. Germline CDR1 is KGHSH and CDR2 is LQKENI. The CDR3 loop reads CASSPVDRTPPGSYNEQFF. For the CDR3, the DNA is TGTGCCAGCTCACCAGTTGACAGGACTCCCCCAGGATCCTACAATGAGCAGTTCTTC.

The gene calls are TRBV19 and TRBJ1-6; 11 bases map to TRBD1. Germline loops: CDR1 LNHDA, CDR2 SQIVND (reference sequence). V shed 2 bases and J 8 bases; nucleotides not matched to a gene: 8. This CDR3 has 17 residues. CDR3 sequence reads: CASSIIGQGARDSPLHF. The CDR3 DNA sequence: TGTGCCAGTAGTATAATTGGACAGGGGGCCAGGGATTCACCCCTCCACTTT. Combining the CDR3 with reference TRBV19 and TRBJ1-6 gives the whole variable domain DGGITQSPKYLFRKEGQNVTLSCEQNLNHDAMYWYRQDPGQGLRLIYYSQIVNDFQKGDIAEGYSVSREKKESFPLTVTSAQKNPTAFYLCASSIIGQGARDSPLHFGNGTRLTVT.

This clone was seen at least ten times. The rearrangement links TRBV23-1 to TRBJ1-2; unclear D gene. TRBV23-1 is sorted into the ORF group, with uncertain function. V was cut by 0 bases and J by 8 bases, with 10 bases left in between. CDR3 length: 13 residues. CDR3 bases: TGCGCCAGCAGTCAATCTCCCCAGTTAGGCTACACCTTC. It translates to CASSQSPQLGYTF.

This clone was seen more than once but under ten times. The sample contains more than one DNA sequence encoding this CDR3. The rearrangement joins TRBV4-1 to TRBJ2-2; TRBD2 is a possible D gene (6 bases). V lost 4 bases and J lost 0, with 9 bases in between. The CDR3 totals 15 residues. Germline V gives CDR1 MGHRA, CDR2 YSYEKL. The CDR3 DNA follows: TGCGCCAGCAGCCGGGGCGGGGCGAACACCGGGGAGCTGTTTTTT. Translating it yields CASSRGGANTGELFF.

The chain carries TRBV18 and TRBJ2-1; 9 bases fit TRBD2. This CDR3 has 14 amino acids. CDR1 and CDR2 (germline): KGHSH, LQKENI. The trim removed 3 bases at V and 5 bases at J, leaving 2 bases unmatched. The CDR3 nucleotides read TGTGCCAGCTCACCCCGCGGGGGGGACAATGAGCAGTTCTTC. The encoded protein is CASSPRGGDNEQFF.

The sample holds a few counts of this clone. This CDR3 is CASRDAGQGTDTGELFF. Written as DNA, the CDR3 is TGTGCCAGTAGAGATGCGGGACAGGGGACGGATACCGGGGAGCTGTTTTTT. The chain links TRBV19 to TRBJ2-2, with 10 bases aligning to TRBD1. With 6 bases clipped from V and 5 bases from J, the junction kept 12 bases outside the gene matches. CDR1 and CDR2 from the germline V gene are LNHDA and SQIVND (reference sequence). The CDR3 covers 17 residues.